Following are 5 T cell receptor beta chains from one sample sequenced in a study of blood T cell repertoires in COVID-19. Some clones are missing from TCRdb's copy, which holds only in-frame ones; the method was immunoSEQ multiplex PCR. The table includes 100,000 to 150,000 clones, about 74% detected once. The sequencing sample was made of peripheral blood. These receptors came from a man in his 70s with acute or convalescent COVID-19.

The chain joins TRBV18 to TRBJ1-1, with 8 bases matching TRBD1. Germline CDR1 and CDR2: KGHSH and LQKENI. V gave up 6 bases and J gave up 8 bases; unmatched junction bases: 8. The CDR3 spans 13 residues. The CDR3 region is CASSTPTGAEAFF. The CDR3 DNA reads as TGTGCCAGCTCGACACCGACAGGGGCCGAAGCTTTCTTT.

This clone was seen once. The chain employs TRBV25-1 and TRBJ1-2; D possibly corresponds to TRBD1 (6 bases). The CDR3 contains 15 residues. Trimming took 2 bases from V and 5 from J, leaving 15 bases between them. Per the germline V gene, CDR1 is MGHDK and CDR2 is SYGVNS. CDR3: CASSEPGWQGYGYTF. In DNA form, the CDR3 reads TGTGCCAGCAGTGAACCTGGGTGGCAGGGGTATGGCTACACCTTC.

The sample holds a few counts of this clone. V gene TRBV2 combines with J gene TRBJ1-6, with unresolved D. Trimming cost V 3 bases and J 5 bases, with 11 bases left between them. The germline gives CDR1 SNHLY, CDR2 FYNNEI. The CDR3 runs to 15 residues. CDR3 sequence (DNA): TGTGCCAGCAGTGATAGAGGGTGGGATAATTCACCCCTCCACTTT. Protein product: CASSDRGWDNSPLHF. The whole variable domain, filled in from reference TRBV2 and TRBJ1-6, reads EPEVTQTPSHQVTQMGQEVILRCVPISNHLYFYWYRQILGQKVEFLVSFYNNEISEKSEIFDDQFSVERPDGSNFTLKIRSTKLEDSAMYFCASSDRGWDNSPLHFGNGTRLTVT.

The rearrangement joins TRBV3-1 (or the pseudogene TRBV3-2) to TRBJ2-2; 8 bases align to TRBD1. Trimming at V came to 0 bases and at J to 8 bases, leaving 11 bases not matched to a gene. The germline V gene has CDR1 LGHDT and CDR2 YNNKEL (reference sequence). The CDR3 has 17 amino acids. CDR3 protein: CASSQDAGQGKKGELFF. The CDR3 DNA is TGTGCCAGCAGCCAAGATGCAGGACAGGGAAAGAAAGGGGAGCTGTTTTTT.

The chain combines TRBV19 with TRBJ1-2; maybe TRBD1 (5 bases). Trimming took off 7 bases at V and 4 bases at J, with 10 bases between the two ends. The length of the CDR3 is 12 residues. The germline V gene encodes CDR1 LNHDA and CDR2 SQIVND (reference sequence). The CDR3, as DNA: TGTGCCAGTAATCGAGACAGCTATGGCTACACCTTC. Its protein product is CASNRDSYGYTF. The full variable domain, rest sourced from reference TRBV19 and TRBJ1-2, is DGGITQSPKYLFRKEGQNVTLSCEQNLNHDAMYWYRQDPGQGLRLIYYSQIVNDFQKGDIAEGYSVSREKKESFPLTVTSAQKNPTAFYLCASNRDSYGYTFGSGTRLTVV.